Listed below are T cell receptor beta chains from one sample, sequenced in a study of blood T cell repertoires in COVID-19. TCRdb keeps only in-frame clones here, not all; method: immunoSEQ multiplex PCR. The data show about 130,000 clones, approximately 82% seen once. Sequencing was carried out using peripheral blood. The receptors come from a man aged 60 to 75 with acute or convalescent COVID-19. The CDR3 runs from the conserved cysteine through the conserved F or W. Each record gives: V gene, CDR3 length, clone size, J gene, D gene, CDR3 protein, CDR3 DNA. D genes are given only for firm matches. Only some rows state a clone size, as once, few, many or a class for expanded clones.

TRBV5-1,16,.,TRBJ1-1,TRBD1,CASSLALQGAQTEAFF,TGCGCCAGCAGCTTGGCATTACAGGGGGCGCAAACTGAAGCTTTCTTT
TRBV5-1,16,few,TRBJ2-1,TRBD2,CASSPNPSGTYNEQFF,TGCGCCAGCAGCCCCAATCCTAGCGGGACCTACAATGAGCAGTTCTTC
TRBV28,18,.,TRBJ2-1,TRBD2,CASSFPQGLAGGYNEQFF,TGTGCCAGCAGTTTCCCCCAGGGACTAGCGGGAGGCTACAATGAGCAGTTCTTC
TRBV7-2,13,.,TRBJ2-7,.,CASSSYGPGEQYF,TGTGCCAGCAGCTCATATGGGCCAGGCGAGCAGTACTTC
TRBV5-1,16,once,TRBJ1-2,TRBD1,CASSSGDSLTVYGYTF,TGCGCCAGCAGCTCCGGGGACAGCTTAACGGTTTATGGCTACACCTTC
TRBV7-9,15,.,TRBJ2-3,TRBD2,CASSGLAGATDTQYF,TGTGCCAGCAGCGGACTAGCGGGAGCCACAGATACGCAGTATTTT
TRBV7-9,13,.,TRBJ2-2,.,CASSSARGGELFF,TGTGCCAGCAGCTCCGCTAGAGGGGGGGAGCTGTTTTTT
TRBV5-4,14,few,TRBJ1-2,.,CASSLDGGWYGYTF,TGTGCCAGCAGCTTGGACGGAGGATGGTATGGCTACACCTTC
TRBV30,14,.,TRBJ1-6,TRBD1,CAWRQQGIGIPLHF,TGTGCCTGGAGACAACAGGGGATTGGAATCCCCCTCCACTTT
TRBV5-8,14,many,TRBJ2-3,.,CASRLTGTRDTQYF,TGTGCCAGCAGGCTTACAGGGACGAGAGATACGCAGTATTTT
TRBV24-1,18,.,TRBJ1-5,.,CATSDSAQGNVVNQPQHF,TGTGCCACCAGTGATTCGGCCCAGGGAAACGTCGTTAATCAGCCCCAGCATTTT
TRBV2,14,.,TRBJ1-4,.,CASSEYISGEKLFF,TGTGCCAGCAGTGAATACATATCTGGTGAAAAACTGTTTTTT
TRBV27,18,.,TRBJ2-7,TRBD2,CASPPCPSGSPSSYEQYF,TGTGCCAGCCCTCCTTGCCCTAGCGGGAGTCCGTCTTCCTACGAGCAGTACTTC
TRBV5-1,13,.,TRBJ1-1,.,CASSLEANTEAFF,TGCGCCAGCAGCTTGGAAGCGAACACTGAAGCTTTCTTT
TRBV5-1,15,.,TRBJ2-7,.,CASSLVAAGSYEQYF,TGCGCCAGCAGCTTGGTGGCAGCCGGGTCCTACGAGCAGTACTTC
TRBV5-1,15,.,TRBJ1-5,.,CASSLEGVSNQPQHF,TGCGCCAGCAGCTTGGAGGGGGTGAGCAATCAGCCCCAGCATTTT
TRBV2,14,.,TRBJ1-1,.,CASSRQRMNTEAFF,TGTGCCAGCAGCCGACAGAGAATGAACACTGAAGCTTTCTTT
TRBV5-4,16,once,TRBJ1-4,TRBD1,CASSSTDRARGEKLFF,TGTGCCAGCAGCTCAACAGACAGGGCCAGGGGTGAAAAACTGTTTTTT
TRBV9,14,.,TRBJ2-7,TRBD2,CASSAGTSAYEQYF,TGTGCCAGCAGCGCCGGGACTAGTGCGTACGAGCAGTACTTC
TRBV28,15,.,TRBJ1-4,.,CASTRTVATNEKLFF,TGTGCCAGCACCAGGACAGTTGCAACTAATGAAAAACTGTTTTTT
TRBV5-1,13,.,TRBJ1-1,TRBD1,CASSLGQGAEAFF,TGCGCCAGCAGCTTGGGACAGGGGGCTGAAGCTTTCTTT
TRBV28,19,.,TRBJ2-1,TRBD2,CASTLGLAGSPGTYNEQFF,TGTGCCAGCACCCTAGGGCTAGCGGGGAGCCCCGGGACCTACAATGAGCAGTTCTTC
TRBV11-2,14,.,TRBJ2-3,.,CASSLASVTDTQYF,TGTGCCAGCAGCTTAGCGTCTGTCACAGATACGCAGTATTTT
TRBV5-1,14,.,TRBJ2-3,TRBD1,CASSPGQGTDTQYF,TGCGCCAGCAGCCCCGGACAGGGAACAGATACGCAGTATTTT
TRBV7-6,14,.,TRBJ2-5,TRBD2,CASSLTSVQETQYF,TGTGCCAGCAGCTTGACTAGCGTACAAGAGACCCAGTACTTC
TRBV6-5,15,.,TRBJ1-2,TRBD1,CASRPTGLKFYGYTF,TGTGCCAGCAGGCCGACAGGGCTGAAGTTCTATGGCTACACCTTC
TRBV29-1,18,.,TRBJ2-3,TRBD2,CSVELEASGSVWTDTQYF,TGCAGCGTTGAACTTGAGGCTAGCGGGAGCGTATGGACAGATACGCAGTATTTT
TRBV10-3,13,.,TRBJ1-3,.,CATARQAGNTIYF,TGTGCCACCGCGCGACAGGCTGGAAACACCATATATTTT
TRBV5-3,11,.,TRBJ1-1,.,CARSGRVPAFF,TGTGCCAGAAGCGGCCGGGTACCAGCTTTCTTT
TRBV5-1,13,.,TRBJ2-5,.,CASSSQLQETQYF,TGCGCCAGCAGCAGTCAACTACAAGAGACCCAGTACTTC
TRBV28,16,few,TRBJ2-7,TRBD2,CASSSGLAGSSYEQYF,TGTGCCAGCAGTTCCGGACTAGCGGGGAGCTCCTACGAGCAGTACTTC
TRBV9,16,.,TRBJ1-2,TRBD1,CASSAEQGARSYGYTF,TGTGCCAGCAGCGCGGAACAGGGGGCGCGGAGCTATGGCTACACCTTC
TRBV11-3,14,.,TRBJ2-2,.,CASSLAANTGELFF,TGTGCCAGCAGCTTAGCCGCGAACACCGGGGAGCTGTTTTTT
TRBV28,15,.,TRBJ1-1,.,CASSSSPGSGTEAFF,TGTGCCAGCAGTTCCTCACCGGGGTCCGGCACTGAAGCTTTCTTT
TRBV4-2,15,.,TRBJ1-2,.,CASSQGQAGYSGYTF,TGTGCCAGCAGCCAAGGGCAGGCCGGTTACTCTGGCTACACCTTC
TRBV28,17,once,TRBJ1-2,.,CASSLTRPYRVRYGYTF,TGTGCCAGCAGTTTAACCAGGCCGTACAGGGTTCGGTATGGCTACACCTTC
TRBV15,13,few,TRBJ2-1,.,CATSRELVGEQFF,TGTGCCACCAGCAGAGAACTAGTAGGTGAGCAGTTCTTC
TRBV7-3,14,few,TRBJ2-3,.,CASSLARYTDTQYF,TGTGCCAGCAGCTTAGCGCGGTACACAGATACGCAGTATTTT
TRBV27,15,.,TRBJ2-5,TRBD2,CASSSPLRGVETQYF,TGTGCCAGCAGTTCCCCCCTTCGGGGGGTGGAGACCCAGTACTTC
TRBV28,14,few,TRBJ1-5,TRBD1,CASSLRDRDQPQHF,TGTGCCAGCAGTTTACGGGACAGAGATCAGCCCCAGCATTTT
TRBV3-1/TRBV3-2,16,once,TRBJ2-5,TRBD2,CASSQEELREEETQYF,TGTGCCAGCAGCCAAGAAGAACTGCGGGAGGAAGAGACCCAGTACTTC
TRBV28,13,.,TRBJ2-4,TRBD2,CASSLPRGDIQYF,TGTGCCAGCAGTTTGCCCCGGGGGGACATTCAGTACTTC
TRBV28,15,.,TRBJ1-2,TRBD1,CASRTHDRGLGGYTF,TGTGCCAGCAGAACACATGACAGGGGACTCGGTGGCTACACCTTC
TRBV15,15,.,TRBJ2-1,.,CATSRDRGSYNEQFF,TGTGCCACCAGCAGGGACCGGGGTTCCTACAATGAGCAGTTCTTC
TRBV13,14,.,TRBJ2-7,.,CASSSSSRSYEQYF,TGTGCCAGCAGCTCCTCTAGCAGATCCTACGAGCAGTACTTC
TRBV9,14,few,TRBJ1-6,.,CASSPSGGYSPLHF,TGTGCCAGCAGCCCCTCGGGTGGGTATTCACCCCTCCACTTT
TRBV29-1,14,.,TRBJ2-7,TRBD1,CSVEVDRGLGEQYF,TGCAGCGTTGAAGTTGACAGGGGGTTAGGAGAGCAGTACTTC
TRBV5-1,14,.,TRBJ2-7,.,CASRTGTYSYEQYF,TGCGCCAGCAGAACCGGGACATACTCCTACGAGCAGTACTTC
TRBV12-3/TRBV12-4,13,.,TRBJ2-7,.,CASRPAGLNEQYF,TGTGCCAGCAGGCCGGCCGGGTTAAACGAGCAGTACTTC
TRBV30,13,.,TRBJ2-7,TRBD1,CAWSRGTGYEQYF,TGTGCCTGGAGCCGGGGGACAGGCTACGAGCAGTACTTC
TRBV20-1,14,.,TRBJ2-2,.,CSASRSGNTGELFF,TGCAGTGCTAGTCGAAGCGGGAACACCGGGGAGCTGTTTTTT
TRBV27,16,.,TRBJ1-5,.,CASSPVRAYGNQPQHF,TGTGCCAGCAGTCCCGTGAGGGCATATGGCAATCAGCCCCAGCATTTT
TRBV3-1/TRBV3-2,11,.,TRBJ2-7,.,CASSFRYEQYF,TGTGCCAGCAGCTTCCGCTACGAGCAGTACTTC